The 2 T cell receptor beta chains listed next were all sequenced from one sample in a study of T-cell reconstitution after alpha-beta-depleted transplantation in children. Preparation of the TCRbeta library used unique molecular identifiers. MiXCR, run by TCRdb on the PCR reads, gives a single entry per CDR3 protein. The profile covers a few hundred thousand distinct CDR3 sequences, with around 27% appearing a single time and about 35% taken by the ten largest. The source was PBMCs, collected before TCRalphabeta/CD19-depleted stem cell transplant. The receptors derive from a boy under two years old with Wiskott-Aldrich syndrome, due to receive a stem cell transplant.

This clonotype was detected a few times. This chain connects TRBV2 to TRBJ2-7; 12 nucleotides align to TRBD2. The germline gives CDR1 SNHLY, CDR2 FYNNEI. The CDR3 is 17 residues long. J was trimmed by 6 bases and V by 7 bases; bases with no gene match: 16. The CDR3 DNA reads as TGTGCCAGCATAAAGGGGTTAAGACTAGCGGGAGTTGGCGAGCAGTACTTC. Translating it yields CASIKGLRLAGVGEQYF.

This clonotype was detected only a few times. The chain is built from TRBV5-1 and TRBJ2-5; weak D call: TRBD1 (5 bases). The CDR3 is 14 amino acids. V was pared by 0 bases and J by 5 bases, with 11 bases between. CDR1 and CDR2 from the germline V gene are SGHRS and YFSETQ. The CDR3 coding sequence is TGCGCCAGCAGCTTGGCAGGGTTGGAGGAGACCCAGTACTTC. It specifies CASSLAGLEETQYF.